This TCR beta chain appears in the sequencing data of a study of blood T cell repertoires in COVID-19. Germline CDR1 reads SQVTM; CDR2 reads ANQGSEA. The ends were cut back, 4 bases at V and 3 bases at J, with 6 bases in the middle. This CDR3 contains 11 residues. Assay used: immunoSEQ multiplex PCR; TCRdb lists only in-frame clones, some missing. The table records 300,000 to 350,000 clones, 90% to 95% of them present only once. The chain joins TRBV29-1 to TRBJ1-1; D remains unclear. Sequenced input: PBMCs or T cells enriched from blood (not recorded which). This clonotype was obtained from a woman in her twenties or thirties who had been exposed to COVID-19. The CDR3 DNA is TGCAGCGTTGGGAGGGACACTGAAGCTTTCTTT. Translation: CSVGRDTEAFF.